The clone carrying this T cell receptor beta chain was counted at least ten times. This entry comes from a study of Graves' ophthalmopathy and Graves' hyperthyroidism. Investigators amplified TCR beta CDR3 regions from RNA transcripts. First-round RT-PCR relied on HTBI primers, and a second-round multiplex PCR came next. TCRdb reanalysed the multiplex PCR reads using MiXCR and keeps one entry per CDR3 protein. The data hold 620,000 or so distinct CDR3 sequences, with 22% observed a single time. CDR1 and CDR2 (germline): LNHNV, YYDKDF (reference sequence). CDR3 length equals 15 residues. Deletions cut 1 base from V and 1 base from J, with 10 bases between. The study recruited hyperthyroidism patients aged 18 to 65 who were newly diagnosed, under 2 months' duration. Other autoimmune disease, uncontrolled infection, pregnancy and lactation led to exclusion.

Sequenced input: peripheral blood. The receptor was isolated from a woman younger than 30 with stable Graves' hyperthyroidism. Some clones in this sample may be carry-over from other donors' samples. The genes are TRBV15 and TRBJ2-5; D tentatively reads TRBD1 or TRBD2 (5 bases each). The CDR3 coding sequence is TGTGCCACCAGCAGAGCGGGGCCGCCCCAAGAGACCCAGTACTTC. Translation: CATSRAGPPQETQYF.